This TCR beta chain is from a study of vaccination and CD4 T cells after COVID-19. About the study: Convalescent individuals exhibited SARS-CoV-2 positivity on nasal swab PCR, with fewer than 10 mild and one severe presentation.

Researchers used the Oncomine TCR Beta short-read assay to sequence DNA from cultured CD4+ T cells. Genomic DNA from cultured CD4+ T cells was extracted. TCRdb reprocessed the PCR reads via MiXCR and lists one record per CDR3 protein. This table has roughly 19,000 distinct CDR3 sequences, roughly two fifths appearing once. The time point denotes: late sampling 161 to 241 days after vaccination in three convalescent patients. Treatment here: roughly ten-day PBMC culture with coronavirus spike peptide pools or control peptides (ViraFEST assay). Once cultured approximately nine days, CD4+ T cells underwent isolation by negative selection. Concerning this clonotype itself: The antigen is not known.

Trimming at V came to 5 bases and at J to 4 bases, leaving 10 bases not matched to a gene. Looked up from germline, CDR1 is DFQATT and CDR2 is SNEGSKA (reference sequence). The CDR3 spans 15 residues. This clonotype was obtained from a human donor who had recovered from COVID-19. The sequences come from CD4+ T cells from blood, cultured in vitro, collected about 7 months after SARS-CoV-2 vaccination. J is TRBJ1-1 and V is TRBV20-1; 10 bases line up with TRBD1. CDR3 in amino acids: CSAPWTGGSGTEAFF. The CDR3 DNA reads TGCAGTGCTCCGTGGACAGGGGGAAGTGGCACTGAAGCTTTCTTT.